The 15 T cell receptor beta chains below all came from one sample that was sequenced in a study of cytomegalovirus exposure and HLA in healthy donors. A multiplex PCR was run with 60 Vbeta primers and 13 Jbeta primers. The assay was immunoSEQ multiplex PCR, and TCRdb's table has in-frame clones only and misses some. The table shows 150,000 to 200,000 clones, with around 75% occurring only once. Material for sequencing was PBMCs. The receptors shown here come from a woman aged 30 to 39 in good health and CMV-seronegative.

V usage is TRBV27 and J usage is TRBJ1-4; 10 bases line up with TRBD1. The CDR3 has 16 residues. CDR1 is MNHEY, CDR2 SMNVEV, per germline (reference sequence). The V gene end was trimmed by 5 bases and the J gene end by 14 bases; junction bases not matched to a gene: 17. CDR3 DNA: TGTGCCAGCAGTCCCCTCCCCCGGACAGGGGGTGAAAGTCTGTTTTTT. This gives the protein CASSPLPRTGGESLFF.

V and J are TRBV5-8 and TRBJ2-4; D not resolved. This CDR3 contains 14 residues. Germline-derived CDR1 and CDR2 are SGHTS and YDEGEE. The V gene lost 4 bases and the J gene lost 6 bases, with 14 bases spanning the gap. The CDR3 DNA sequence: TGTGCCAGCAGCACGACTTTTAGAGGAAACATTCAGTACTTC. It translates to CASSTTFRGNIQYF.

The gene calls are TRBV4-1 and TRBJ2-3, with D hard to call. The CDR3 extends over 14 amino acids. Trimming cost V 4 bases and J 4 bases, with 12 bases left between them. Germline lookup yields CDR1 MGHRA and CDR2 YSYEKL. Here the CDR3 DNA reads TGCGCCAGCAGCCCACGACTCACACCAGATACGCAGTATTTT. It translates to CASSPRLTPDTQYF.

The chain employs TRBV11-3 and TRBJ2-1; a possible D gene is TRBD2 (5 bases). V lost 2 bases, J lost 7 bases, and 6 bases lay in between. The CDR3 spans 12 residues. CDR1 is SGHNT, CDR2 YENEEA, per germline. CDR3 amino acids: CASSLTRNEQFF. CDR3 nucleotides: TGTGCCAGCAGCTTAACTAGGAATGAGCAGTTCTTC.

J is TRBJ2-1 and V is TRBV20-1, with TRBD1 matching over 7 bases. The CDR3 consists of 11 residues. From germline, CDR1 is DFQATT and CDR2 SNEGSKA (reference sequence). Here the CDR3 reads CSPTGDNEQFF. In nucleotides, the CDR3 is TGCAGCCCTACAGGGGACAATGAGCAGTTCTTC.

This clone has only one observation. J is TRBJ2-5 and V is TRBV4-3; the D is unclear. The CDR3 length is 15 residues. Germline assignment: CDR1 LGHNA and CDR2 YSLEER. Trimming took 0 bases from V and 4 from J, leaving 12 bases between them. CDR3 protein: CASSQDYSSGETQYF. As DNA, the CDR3 is TGCGCCAGCAGCCAAGACTACAGCAGTGGAGAGACCCAGTACTTC.

This clone came up a few times. This chain uses TRBV7-8 with TRBJ1-4; perhaps TRBD1 as D (5 bases). V was pared by 1 base and J by 4 bases, with 16 bases between. CDR3 size: 17 residues. Per the germline V gene, CDR1 is SGHVS and CDR2 is FQNEAQ. CDR3 loop: CASSLGAGLGGNEKLFF. DNA for the CDR3: TGTGCCAGCAGCTTAGGAGCCGGTCTGGGGGGTAATGAAAAACTGTTTTTT.

This chain joins TRBV4-2 and TRBJ2-7; D possibly corresponds to TRBD2 (6 bases). Per the germline V gene, CDR1 is LGHNA and CDR2 is YNFKEQ. This CDR3 is 13 amino acids long. Trimming stripped 6 bases from V and 0 bases from J, with 9 bases between. For the CDR3, the DNA is TGTGCCAGCAGATCCGGGAGCTCCTACGAGCAGTACTTC. Translating gives CASRSGSSYEQYF.

The rearrangement joins TRBV19 to TRBJ1-2, with a possible D match to TRBD1 (5 bases). V lost 2 bases, J lost 6 bases, and 10 bases lay in between. This CDR3 comprises 13 residues. CDR1 and CDR2 from the germline V gene are LNHDA and SQIVND (reference sequence). CDR3 sequence reads: CASSIPGGDGYTF. The CDR3 bases are TGTGCCAGTAGTATACCCGGAGGGGATGGCTACACCTTC.

V is TRBV5-4 and J is TRBJ2-5; TRBD2 might be the D (6 bases). The germline CDR1 and CDR2 sequences are SGHNT and YYREEE (reference sequence). Trimming left V 4 bases short and J 1 base short, with 11 bases between. The length of the CDR3 is 14 residues. The CDR3 DNA reads as TGTGCCAGCAGCAGCCTCGGGGGCCAAGAGACCCAGTACTTC. Translating it yields CASSSLGGQETQYF.

CDR3 sequence reads: CASGGGYGSYEQYF. Written as DNA, the CDR3 is TGCGCCAGTGGGGGGGGATATGGCTCCTACGAGCAGTACTTC. The chain recombines TRBV5-1 with TRBJ2-7; TRBD2 agrees at 7 bases. The V gene end was trimmed by 8 bases and the J gene end by 0 bases; junction bases not matched to a gene: 8. The CDR3 runs 14 residues. Germline assignment: CDR1 SGHRS and CDR2 YFSETQ.

V usage is TRBV6-6 and J usage is TRBJ2-5; TRBD2 aligns across 12 bases. CDR1 is MNHNY and CDR2 is SVGAGI in the germline V gene (reference sequence). The CDR3 spans 15 residues. J gave up 9 bases and V 0 bases, and 5 bases lay outside the gene matches. CDR3 region: CASSYSTSGSGAQYF. CDR3 sequence (DNA): TGTGCCAGCAGTTACTCGACTAGCGGGAGCGGGGCCCAGTACTTC.

This chain connects TRBV10-3 to TRBJ2-1, with 7 bases aligning to TRBD2. The CDR3 runs to 15 residues. The germline CDR1 and CDR2 sequences are ENHRY and SYGVKD. V shed 11 bases and J 4 bases; nucleotides not matched to a gene: 14. The CDR3 is CAANPGTKIYNEQFF. CDR3 DNA: TGTGCCGCCAATCCCGGGACTAAAATTTACAATGAGCAGTTCTTC.

The chain links TRBV7-9 to TRBJ1-1; D not certain. V gave up 10 bases and J gave up 1 base, with 10 bases separating them. The CDR3 runs 12 residues. Germline CDR1 SEHNR, CDR2 FQNEAQ (reference sequence). Written as DNA, the CDR3 is TGTGCCATAGAGAGGGCGAACACTGAAGCTTTCTTT. It encodes CAIERANTEAFF. The full variable domain, with the rest looked up from reference TRBV7-9 and TRBJ1-1, is DTGVSQNPRHKITKRGQNVTFRCDPISEHNRLYWYRQTLGQGPEFLTYFQNEAQLEKSRLLSDRFSAERPKGSFSTLEIQRTEQGDSAMYLCAIERANTEAFFGQGTRLTVV.

The J gene is TRBJ1-2, the V gene TRBV25-1; a possible D gene is TRBD1 (5 bases). V lost 1 base and J 6 bases, leaving 15 bases between the germline ends. Germline-derived CDR1 and CDR2 are MGHDK and SYGVNS. There are 15 residues in the CDR3. CDR3 sequence reads: CASSEWGGVLDGYTF. The CDR3 DNA follows: TGTGCCAGCAGTGAATGGGGAGGGGTACTAGATGGCTACACCTTC.